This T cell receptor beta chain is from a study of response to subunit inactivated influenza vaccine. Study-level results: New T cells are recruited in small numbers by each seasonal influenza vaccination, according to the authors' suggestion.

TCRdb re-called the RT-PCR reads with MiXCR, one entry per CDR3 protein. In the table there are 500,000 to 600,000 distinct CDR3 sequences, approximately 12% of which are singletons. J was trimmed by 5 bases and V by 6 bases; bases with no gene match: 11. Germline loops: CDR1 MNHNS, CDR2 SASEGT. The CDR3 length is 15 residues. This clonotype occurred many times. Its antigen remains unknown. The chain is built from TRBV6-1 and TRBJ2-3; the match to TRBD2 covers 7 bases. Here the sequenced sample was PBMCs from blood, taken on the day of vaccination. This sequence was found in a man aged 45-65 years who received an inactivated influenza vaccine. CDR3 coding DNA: TGTGCCAGCAGCATAAGGGAGGGGAGAGGAGATACGCAGTATTTT. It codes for CASSIREGRGDTQYF.